Shown below are 28 T cell receptor beta chains from a single sample sequenced in a study of control samples from healthy donors and cancer patients. The assay was immunoSEQ multiplex PCR, and TCRdb's table has in-frame clones only and misses some. This table holds over 150,000 clones, 95% to 96% found once. The sequenced sample consisted of blood. The source is a woman aged 30 to 39 in good health.

A single count supports this clone. The CDR3 reads CASSQGLQGAAEAFF. Here the CDR3 DNA reads TGCGCCAGCAGCCAAGGACTCCAGGGGGCTGCTGAAGCTTTCTTT. The V and J genes are TRBV4-1 and TRBJ1-1, with 8 positions matching TRBD1. V shed 1 base and J 6 bases; nucleotides not matched to a gene: 7. The germline V gene encodes CDR1 MGHRA and CDR2 YSYEKL. The CDR3 is made up of 15 amino acids.

This chain links TRBV28 with TRBJ2-1; no reliable D call. Between the trimmed V and J ends, which lost 1 base and 4 bases, there was a span of 11 bases. Germline CDR1 and CDR2: MDHEN and SYDVKM. The CDR3 runs to 15 residues. The CDR3 sequence: CASSLLRLVYNEQFF. The CDR3 DNA sequence: TGTGCCAGCAGTTTATTACGACTGGTTTACAATGAGCAGTTCTTC.

The chain joins TRBV5-8 to TRBJ2-3; D not certain. CDR1 is SGHTS and CDR2 is YDEGEE in the germline V gene. V dropped 4 bases and J dropped 2 bases, with 11 bases sitting between them. The CDR3 has 14 amino acids. The CDR3: CASSHGSTTDTQYF. In DNA form, the CDR3 reads TGTGCCAGCAGCCATGGGTCGACCACAGATACGCAGTATTTT.

This clone was seen once. This chain links TRBV9 with TRBJ1-5, with D maybe TRBD1 (5 bases). Trimming stripped 0 bases from V and 6 bases from J, with 10 bases between. Germline V gene sequence: CDR1 SGDLS, CDR2 YYNGEE. The CDR3 spans 14 residues. The CDR3 here is CASSVAGGRQPQHF. In DNA form, the CDR3 reads TGTGCCAGCAGCGTAGCCGGGGGACGTCAGCCCCAGCATTTT.

The CDR3 sequence is CAWSVLTGLAYEQYF. CDR3 DNA sequence: TGTGCCTGGAGTGTACTCACGGGACTAGCATACGAGCAGTACTTC. V gene TRBV30 combines with J gene TRBJ2-7, with TRBD2 matching 9 bases. This CDR3 contains 15 residues. The V segment lost 0 bases and the J segment 4 bases; nucleotides outside the gene matches: 7. Germline CDR1 and CDR2: GTSNPN and SVGIG (reference sequence). Full variable domain (missing parts from reference TRBV30 and TRBJ2-7): SQTIHQWPATLVQPVGSPLSLECTVEGTSNPNLYWYRQAAGRGLQLLFYSVGIGQISSEVPQNLSASRPQDRQFILSSKKLLLSDSGFYLCAWSVLTGLAYEQYFGPGTRLTVT.

The gene calls are TRBV19 and TRBJ2-1; D not certain. The germline CDR1 and CDR2 sequences are LNHDA and SQIVND (reference sequence). V dropped 3 bases and J dropped 8 bases, with 5 bases sitting between them. This CDR3 has 11 residues. The CDR3: CASSIYHEQFF. The CDR3 DNA is TGTGCCAGTAGTATTTATCATGAGCAGTTCTTC. Combining the CDR3 with reference TRBV19 and TRBJ2-1 gives the whole variable domain DGGITQSPKYLFRKEGQNVTLSCEQNLNHDAMYWYRQDPGQGLRLIYYSQIVNDFQKGDIAEGYSVSREKKESFPLTVTSAQKNPTAFYLCASSIYHEQFFGPGTRLTVL.

This chain joins TRBV7-9 and TRBJ1-2; weak D call: TRBD1 (6 bases). The length of the CDR3 is 12 residues. Looked up from germline, CDR1 is SEHNR and CDR2 is FQNEAQ (reference sequence). The ends were cut back, 4 bases at V and 4 bases at J, with 7 bases in the middle. DNA of the CDR3: TGTGCCAGCAGCTGGGACATCTATGGCTACACCTTC. Protein sequence: CASSWDIYGYTF.

The V call is TRBV4-1, the J call TRBJ2-7, with TRBD1 matching over 10 bases. This CDR3 comprises 15 residues. Germline CDR1 and CDR2: MGHRA and YSYEKL. Trimming took 2 bases from V and 6 from J; bases not matched to a gene: 7. The chain's CDR3 is CASSQPGQGIVEQYF. CDR3 coding DNA: TGCGCCAGCAGCCAACCGGGACAGGGGATAGTCGAGCAGTACTTC.

The chain is built from TRBV6-1 and TRBJ1-1; the D is unclear. From germline, CDR1 is MNHNS and CDR2 SASEGT. CDR3 length: 13 residues. V shed 3 bases and J shed 0 bases, with 5 bases lying between them. The CDR3 bases are TGTGCCAGCAGTGAGACACTGAACACTGAAGCTTTCTTT. Amino acids: CASSETLNTEAFF.

V and J are TRBV7-8 and TRBJ2-1, with D perhaps matching TRBD2 (5 bases). The CDR3 extends over 13 amino acids. CDR1 is SGHVS and CDR2 is FQNEAQ in the germline V gene. V was cut by 5 bases and J by 7 bases, with 12 bases left in between. The CDR3 protein is CASSKLGGNEQFF. CDR3 DNA sequence: TGTGCCAGCAGCAAACTAGGAGGTAATGAGCAGTTCTTC. Using reference TRBV7-8 and TRBJ2-1 for the parts outside the CDR3, the full variable domain is GAGVSQSPRYKVAKRGQDVALRCDPISGHVSLFWYQQALGQGPEFLTYFQNEAQLDKSGLPSDRFFAERPEGSVSTLKIQRTQQEDSAVYLCASSKLGGNEQFFGPGTRLTVL.

V gene TRBV10-3 combines with J gene TRBJ2-5; 7 bases match TRBD1. The V and J ends lost 6 bases and 5 bases, in that order; junction bases with no gene match: 9. Germline CDR1 and CDR2: ENHRY and SYGVKD. The CDR3 has 14 residues. CDR3 region: CAISHRGLGETQYF. DNA for the CDR3: TGTGCCATCAGCCACAGGGGTTTAGGTGAGACCCAGTACTTC.

CDR3 coding DNA: TGTGCCAGCAGCTTGGGGGGGGGCCCGCTGGATACGCAGTATTTT. Its translation: CASSLGGGPLDTQYF. The V call is TRBV11-2, the J call TRBJ2-3; a possible D gene is TRBD2 (7 bases). Germline loops: CDR1 SGHAT, CDR2 FQNNGV. The CDR3 has 15 amino acids. Between the trimmed V and J ends, which lost 3 bases and 6 bases, there was a span of 16 bases.

DNA for the CDR3: TGTGCCACCAGTGATTTCCTCAGCAATCAGCCCCAGCATTTT. It yields the protein CATSDFLSNQPQHF. The chain carries TRBV24-1 and TRBJ1-5; D is uncertain. Germline V gene lookup returns CDR1 KGHDR and CDR2 SFDVKD. There are 14 residues in the CDR3. V was shortened by 1 base and J by 1 base, with 4 bases between the two germline ends.

The chain recombines TRBV19 with TRBJ1-2; D not resolved. There are 14 residues in the CDR3. The germline V gene encodes CDR1 LNHDA and CDR2 SQIVND (reference sequence). Trimming took 8 bases from V and 2 from J, leaving 15 bases between them. The CDR3 is CASGNPGGNYGYTF. The CDR3 nucleotides read TGTGCCAGTGGTAATCCCGGAGGGAACTATGGCTACACCTTC.

The rearrangement uses TRBV2 and TRBJ1-5, with TRBD1 matching over 8 bases. The CDR3 covers 14 residues. Germline CDR1 is SNHLY and CDR2 is FYNNEI. V trimming: 6 bases; J trimming: 4 bases; junction bases outside the gene matches: 5. In DNA, the CDR3 is TGTGCCAGCAGCCAAGGACAGGGAAATCAGCCCCAGCATTTT. Translating it yields CASSQGQGNQPQHF.

The chain joins TRBV6-5 to TRBJ1-5, with D unclear. The germline V gene has CDR1 MNHEY and CDR2 SVGAGI. The CDR3 is made up of 13 amino acids. Trimming removed 7 bases from V and 5 bases from J, with 12 bases in between. The CDR3 protein is CASTNHQDQPQHF. DNA of the CDR3: TGTGCCAGCACGAATCACCAGGATCAGCCCCAGCATTTT.

The V call is TRBV4-1, the J call TRBJ2-1; TRBD2 agrees at 10 bases. J was trimmed by 4 bases and V by 1 base; bases with no gene match: 1. Germline CDR1 reads MGHRA; CDR2 reads YSYEKL. The CDR3 is made up of 15 amino acids. The CDR3: CASSQGTSGYNEQFF. CDR3 DNA sequence: TGCGCCAGCAGCCAAGGGACTAGCGGTTACAATGAGCAGTTCTTC.

The chain is built from TRBV5-6 and TRBJ1-2; D unresolved. This CDR3 has 13 amino acids. V lost 4 bases and J lost 7, with 14 bases in between. In germline, CDR1 is SGHDT, CDR2 YYEEEE. The CDR3: CASSRTSYGGYTF. The CDR3 DNA reads TGTGCCAGCAGCCGTACTTCCTACGGTGGCTACACCTTC.

The chain's CDR3 is CASSQTEVLTQETQYF. In DNA, the CDR3 is TGTGCCAGCAGCCAAACGGAGGTCCTGACCCAAGAGACCCAGTACTTC. The chain has TRBV7-8 and TRBJ2-5; a weak D match, TRBD2 (5 bases). Germline V gene sequence: CDR1 SGHVS, CDR2 FQNEAQ. CDR3 size: 16 residues. V was shortened by 5 bases and J by 1 base, with 17 bases between the two germline ends.

The chain employs TRBV7-9 and TRBJ1-3; tentatively, D is TRBD1 (6 bases). The length of the CDR3 is 14 residues. V lost 8 bases and J 4 bases, leaving 15 bases between the germline ends. The germline V gene has CDR1 SEHNR and CDR2 FQNEAQ (reference sequence). Written as DNA, the CDR3 is TGTGCCAGCCTCCTGGGGGGGCACGGAAACACCATATATTTT. Translating it yields CASLLGGHGNTIYF.

CDR3 DNA: TGTGCCAGCAGCGAGGGAAGGACGAGAAACACCGGGGAGCTGTTTTTT. Its protein is CASSEGRTRNTGELFF. This sequence joins TRBV5-4 and TRBJ2-2; TRBD2 is a possible D gene (5 bases). This CDR3 region has 16 residues. Trimming took off 4 bases at V and 2 bases at J, with 15 bases between the two ends. Germline V lookup: CDR1 SGHNT, CDR2 YYREEE (reference sequence).

V and J are TRBV7-2 and TRBJ1-5, with unresolved D. The CDR3 totals 12 residues. Germline V gene sequence: CDR1 SGHTA, CDR2 FQGNSA. The V end lost 5 bases, the J end lost 3 bases, and 5 bases lay between the germline ends. The CDR3 coding sequence is TGTGCCAGCAGCCCGACCAATCAGCCCCAGCATTTT. This translates into CASSPTNQPQHF.

The V gene is TRBV18, the J gene TRBJ2-7; D not certain. Germline V gene sequence: CDR1 KGHSH, CDR2 LQKENI. V dropped 2 bases and J dropped 2 bases, with 4 bases sitting between them. The CDR3 length is 12 residues. CDR3 amino acids: CASSPVTYEQYF. CDR3 DNA: TGTGCCAGCTCACCAGTCACCTACGAGCAGTACTTC.

The J gene is TRBJ2-3, the V gene TRBV7-3; D might be TRBD2 (5 bases). The CDR3 length is 16 residues. Germline assignment: CDR1 SGHTA and CDR2 FQGTGA. The V gene lost 3 bases and the J gene lost 2 bases, with 15 bases spanning the gap. The CDR3 nucleotides read TGTGCCAGCAGCTTGGCACCTAGCAGAAACACAGATACGCAGTATTTT. Encoded protein: CASSLAPSRNTDTQYF.

This clone was seen just once. The rearrangement links TRBV6-5 to TRBJ1-6; D is perhaps TRBD1 (5 bases). Trimming took off 5 bases at V and 10 bases at J, with 18 bases between the two ends. The CDR3 totals 15 residues. Germline lookup yields CDR1 MNHEY and CDR2 SVGAGI. CDR3 in DNA: TGTGCCAGCAGTCGGGACCCTGGGAAGGGCTCACCCCTCCACTTT. Translating gives CASSRDPGKGSPLHF.

V usage is TRBV7-2 and J usage is TRBJ2-2, with TRBD1 matching 10 bases. Trimming removed 1 base from V and 6 bases from J; junction bases left unmatched: 8. The CDR3 is 17 residues long. The germline gives CDR1 SGHTA, CDR2 FQGNSA. The CDR3 loop is CASSLGQGALWAGELFF. For the CDR3, the DNA is TGTGCCAGCAGCTTAGGACAGGGGGCGCTTTGGGCCGGGGAGCTGTTTTTT.

V usage is TRBV5-1 and J usage is TRBJ1-1; no definite D call. V lost 5 bases and J lost 0, with 5 bases in between. CDR1 is SGHRS and CDR2 is YFSETQ in the germline V gene. The CDR3 has 12 amino acids. CDR3 sequence: CASRGMNTEAFF. The CDR3 DNA reads as TGCGCCAGCAGGGGTATGAACACTGAAGCTTTCTTT.

The chain recombines TRBV7-8 with TRBJ1-2, with D unclear. Between the trimmed V and J ends, which lost 2 bases and 0 bases, there was a span of 7 bases. This CDR3 is 14 amino acids long. CDR1 and CDR2 (germline): SGHVS, FQNEAQ. CDR3 bases: TGTGCCAGCAGCTTACCCTCCCCTAACTATGGCTACACCTTC. Translating it yields CASSLPSPNYGYTF.